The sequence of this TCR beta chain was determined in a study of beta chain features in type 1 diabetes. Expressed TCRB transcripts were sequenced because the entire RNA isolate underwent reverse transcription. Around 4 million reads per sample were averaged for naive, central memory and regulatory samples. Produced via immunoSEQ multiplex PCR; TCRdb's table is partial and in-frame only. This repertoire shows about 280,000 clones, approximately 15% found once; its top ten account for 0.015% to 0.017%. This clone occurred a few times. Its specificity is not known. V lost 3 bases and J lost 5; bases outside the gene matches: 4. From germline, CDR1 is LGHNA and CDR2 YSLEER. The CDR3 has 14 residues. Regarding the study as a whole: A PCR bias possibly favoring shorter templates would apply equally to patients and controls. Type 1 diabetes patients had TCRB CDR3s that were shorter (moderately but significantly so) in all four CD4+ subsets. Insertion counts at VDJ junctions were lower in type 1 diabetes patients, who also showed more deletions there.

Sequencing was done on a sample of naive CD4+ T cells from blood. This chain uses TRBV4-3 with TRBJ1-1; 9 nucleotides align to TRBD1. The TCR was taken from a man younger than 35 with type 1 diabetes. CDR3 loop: CASSQDRGGTEAFF. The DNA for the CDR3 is TGCGCCAGCAGCCAGGACAGGGGCGGTACTGAAGCTTTCTTT.